The entry below gives a single T cell receptor (beta chain) sequence along with its context. The CDR3 contains 15 residues. V lost 7 bases to trimming and J lost 6 bases, with 20 bases between them. Germline loops: CDR1 KGHSH, CDR2 LQKENI. Method: immunoSEQ multiplex PCR; TCRdb's copy keeps in-frame clones and lacks some. Among about 380,000 clones listed, more than 85% were seen once. This entry belongs to a study of shared T cell receptors in the human thymus. The chain uses TRBV18 and TRBJ2-3; TRBD1 or TRBD2 may be the D gene (5 bases each). This sequence was found in a human donor. The specimen was thymocytes. CDR3 in amino acids: CASLKRAGTADTQYF. The CDR3 DNA is TGTGCCAGCTTAAAAAGGGCAGGGACGGCGGATACGCAGTATTTT.